This is a list of T cell receptor beta chains from one sample in a study of Tregs in tolerant kidney transplant recipients. The assay was immunoSEQ multiplex PCR, and TCRdb's table has in-frame clones only and misses some. The repertoire holds 92,000 or so clones, more than 80% seen once, with approximately 4.8% in the top ten. Sequenced: CD8+ T cells from blood. The source of these receptors is a human donor in good health. CDR3s include the opening cysteine and the closing phenylalanine or tryptophan. The order of the fields is clone size, V gene, J gene, D gene, CDR3 DNA, CDR3 protein. The D gene is left open where the match is weak. Part of the rows lack a size; the others show once, few, many or a class for expanded clones.

once	TRBV13	TRBJ2-7	TRBD2	TGTGCCAGCAGCTTAGAGCCCCTAGCGGGGGGCCTCATCAAAGAGCAGTACTTC	CASSLEPLAGGLIKEQYF
-	TRBV19	TRBJ1-4	TRBD1	TGTGCCAGTAGTACAGGGACAGCTACTAATGAAAAACTGTTTTTT	CASSTGTATNEKLFF
few	TRBV2	TRBJ1-2	-	TGTGCCAGCAGTGAATGGGTCGGGGGCTACACCTTC	CASSEWVGGYTF
-	TRBV5-4	TRBJ2-7	TRBD2	TGTGCCAGCAGCCCAGGACTAGCGGGGGGGAGGGAGCAGTACTTC	CASSPGLAGGREQYF
-	TRBV6-5	TRBJ1-4	-	TGTGCCAGCAGTTACGAAGGGGCCCCTAATGAAAAACTGTTTTTT	CASSYEGAPNEKLFF
-	TRBV10-1	TRBJ2-5	TRBD1	TGCGCCAGCAGTGAGGACAGGGCGGGTGGAGAGACCCAGTACTTC	CASSEDRAGGETQYF
-	TRBV27	TRBJ2-1	-	TGTGCCAGCAGTTTCCAGGGGACTTACAATGAGCAGTTCTTC	CASSFQGTYNEQFF
-	TRBV7-9	TRBJ2-7	TRBD2	TGTGCCAGCAGCTTAGGTCCTAGCGGGAGTTCTTACGAGCAGTACTTC	CASSLGPSGSSYEQYF
-	TRBV30	TRBJ1-2	TRBD1	TGTGCCTGGGATCCCCCCTGGACAGGGTCGGGCGGCTACACCTTC	CAWDPPWTGSGGYTF
few	TRBV30	TRBJ1-5	TRBD1	TGTGCCTGGAGTGGGGGACAGGGAGGTCGGCCCCAGCATTTT	CAWSGGQGGRPQHF
-	TRBV27	TRBJ1-2	-	TGTGCCAGCAGTTTCTTGGGGGCGAGTGGCTACACCTTC	CASSFLGASGYTF
-	TRBV6-1	TRBJ2-5	TRBD1	TGTGCCAGCAGTGAACTCCCGACAGGGCTGCCGACTCAAGAGACCCAGTACTTC	CASSELPTGLPTQETQYF
-	TRBV11-2	TRBJ1-1	TRBD1	TGTGCCAGCAGCTTAGTTACAGGGGGGATTGAAGCTTTCTTT	CASSLVTGGIEAFF
-	TRBV13	TRBJ2-2	-	TGTGCCAGCAGCTTAGTCGCTGGGGAGCTGTTTTTT	CASSLVAGELFF
-	TRBV19	TRBJ1-1	-	TGTGCCAGTAGTTGGGGGATGAACACTGAAGCTTTCTTT	CASSWGMNTEAFF
-	TRBV5-4	TRBJ2-7	TRBD2	TGTGCCAGCAGACGCGGACTAGCGGGGAATTACGAGCAGTACTTC	CASRRGLAGNYEQYF
-	TRBV7-6	TRBJ2-7	-	TGTGCCAGCAGCTCCTCCAGGAGGGACTACGAGCAGTACTTC	CASSSSRRDYEQYF
-	TRBV11-2	TRBJ1-2	TRBD1	TGTGCCAGCAGCTTAGATCGTGGGACAGAATCCCTCTCTAACTATGGCTACACCTTC	CASSLDRGTESLSNYGYTF